Listed below are T cell receptor beta chains from one sample, sequenced in a study of neurological immune-mediated disorders. MiXCR, run by TCRdb on the 5' RACE reads, gives a single entry per CDR3 protein. The data contain more than 75,000 distinct CDR3 sequences, roughly 4.8% of them singletons. What was sequenced was PBMCs. These receptors were collected from a woman between 25 and 40 years old with multiple sclerosis. The CDR3 runs from the conserved cysteine through the conserved F or W. A D gene is named only where the DNA matches it firmly.

j_call v_call d_call cdr3_aa
TRBJ2-1 TRBV4-1 - CASSQVGPAWGDEQFF
TRBJ1-2 TRBV5-1 - CASSVGPRGRNGYTF
TRBJ1-4 TRBV5-1 TRBD1 CASSIRGHTNEKLFF
TRBJ1-5 TRBV5-1 - CASSLEGYSNQPQHF
TRBJ2-7 TRBV5-1 - CASSFMGQDYEQYF
TRBJ2-1 TRBV7-9 TRBD1 CASSHEIRGYNEQFF
TRBJ1-1 TRBV5-1 - CASSLYLGQMNTEAFF
TRBJ2-1 TRBV20-1 - CSARDPGRNEQFF
TRBJ1-4 TRBV2 TRBD1 CASKRGQNEKLFF
TRBJ1-1 TRBV20-1 - CSARPGGDTEAFF
TRBJ1-5 TRBV15 TRBD1 CATSRVQGTQQPQHF
TRBJ2-1 TRBV5-1 - CASSLGTTRHNEQFF
TRBJ2-7 TRBV20-1 - CSARDGTGTFALGEQYF
TRBJ2-5 TRBV5-5 - CASSLGTEETQYF
TRBJ2-1 TRBV12-3/TRBV12-4 TRBD1 CASSTGGPTNEQFF
TRBJ1-3 TRBV20-1 - CSALREGTGNTIYF
TRBJ2-3 TRBV11-2 TRBD2 CASSSIRLAGIKDTQYF
TRBJ1-1 TRBV4-1 - CASSQGRGEAFF
TRBJ2-3 TRBV24-1 - CATSDYGSSTDTQYF
TRBJ1-1 TRBV15 - CAIELRVGWYTEAFF
TRBJ1-1 TRBV20-1 - CSAREPGLNTEAFF
TRBJ1-2 TRBV10-2 TRBD1 CASSELQGDNPNYGYTF
TRBJ1-1 TRBV6-5 - CASNGGAGPKWNTEAFF
TRBJ1-1 TRBV5-1 TRBD1 CASSQRGRSTEAFF
TRBJ2-1 TRBV24-1 - CATSVSNEQFF
TRBJ2-2 TRBV2 - CASSSEGGTGELFF
TRBJ2-3 TRBV27 - CASRITGYSPDTQYF
TRBJ1-5 TRBV10-3 - CAISESRANQPQHF
TRBJ2-5 TRBV5-1 TRBD2 CASSRGEETQYF
TRBJ1-1 TRBV14 TRBD1 CASSLIGIGTGRRGNTEAFF
TRBJ1-1 TRBV5-1 TRBD1 CASSLKTGATEAFF
TRBJ2-3 TRBV7-6 TRBD2 CASSVSGRFADTQYF
TRBJ1-5 TRBV15 - CATSRGSGGLQHF
TRBJ2-5 TRBV7-9 TRBD2 CASSLALAGDETQYF
TRBJ2-1 TRBV19 - CASSIRWGDYNEQFF
TRBJ2-3 TRBV5-1 TRBD2 CASSLRSGSVSTDTQYF
TRBJ2-2 TRBV4-1 TRBD1 CASSQERQGLDGTGELFF
TRBJ2-7 TRBV18 TRBD1 CASSPPGQGSYEQYF